Listed here are 15 T cell receptor beta chains from one sample, sequenced in a study of blood T cell repertoires in COVID-19. Data came from immunoSEQ multiplex PCR; TCRdb stores just in-frame clones and leaves some out. The table shows 250,000 to 350,000 clones, with about 89% occurring only once. Sequencing was carried out using peripheral blood. Receptor source: a man aged 25-45 years with acute or convalescent COVID-19.

The V and J genes are TRBV15 and TRBJ2-3; 7 bases fit TRBD2. Unmatched junction bases numbered 12, after V lost 8 bases and J lost 4 bases. This CDR3 comprises 15 residues. Germline-derived CDR1 and CDR2 are LNHNV and YYDKDF (reference sequence). The CDR3 DNA reads TGTGCCACCGTTAAGGGGAGGGGTTCCCCAGATACGCAGTATTTT. The encoded protein is CATVKGRGSPDTQYF.

This clone has only one observation. The gene calls are TRBV2 and TRBJ2-1, with TRBD2 identical over 7 bases. With V trimmed by 7 bases and J by 2 bases, 8 bases remained unmatched. The length of the CDR3 is 15 residues. The germline V gene has CDR1 SNHLY and CDR2 FYNNEI. In DNA, the CDR3 is TGTGCCAGCATCCGAGGACTAGGGCCCTACAATGAGCAGTTCTTC. Its protein product is CASIRGLGPYNEQFF.

The chain employs TRBV6-5 and TRBJ1-1; D is unclear. V was trimmed by 6 bases and J by 1 base, leaving 12 bases between them. Per germline, CDR1 MNHEY and CDR2 SVGAGI. The CDR3 has 14 residues. CDR3 sequence reads: CASSSESWNTEAFF. CDR3 coding DNA: TGTGCCAGCAGCAGCGAGAGCTGGAACACTGAAGCTTTCTTT.

V gene TRBV5-1 combines with J gene TRBJ2-2; possibly TRBD2 for D (6 bases). Per germline, CDR1 SGHRS and CDR2 YFSETQ. This CDR3 comprises 15 residues. V lost 4 bases and J 0 bases, leaving 10 bases between the germline ends. The CDR3 region is CASSGGTPNTGELFF. The CDR3 DNA sequence: TGCGCCAGCAGCGGCGGGACTCCGAACACCGGGGAGCTGTTTTTT.

The rearrangement joins TRBV5-1 to TRBJ2-2, with TRBD1 matching 12 bases. The CDR3 sequence is 20 residues long. Germline trimming cut 7 bases from V and 4 bases from J; bases unmatched to any gene: 20. Germline CDR1 reads SGHRS; CDR2 reads YFSETQ. CDR3 DNA: TGCGCCAGCCGCCAGCCTCCGGGACAGGGGGCGCGGAGTCCCACCGGGGAGCTGTTTTTT. Its protein is CASRQPPGQGARSPTGELFF.

This sequence joins TRBV9 and TRBJ2-7, with 7 bases aligning to TRBD1. Looked up from germline, CDR1 is SGDLS and CDR2 is YYNGEE. CDR3 length: 15 amino acids. The V segment lost 0 bases and the J segment 3 bases; nucleotides outside the gene matches: 6. The CDR3: CASSVGVTGIYEQYF. The CDR3 nucleotides are TGTGCCAGCAGCGTAGGGGTGACAGGGATCTACGAGCAGTACTTC.

This sequence joins TRBV6-5 and TRBJ1-5; D perhaps matches TRBD1 (6 bases). The CDR3 runs 15 residues. The ends were cut back, 0 bases at V and 4 bases at J, with 10 bases in the middle. Germline V gives CDR1 MNHEY, CDR2 SVGAGI. CDR3 in DNA: TGTGCCAGCAGTTACTCGGGGCAGGGGAATCAGCCCCAGCATTTT. It codes for CASSYSGQGNQPQHF.

The rearrangement joins TRBV19 to TRBJ2-7; a weak D match, TRBD2 (5 bases). The CDR3 loop spans 13 amino acids. Germline V gives CDR1 LNHDA, CDR2 SQIVND (reference sequence). The V end was cut by 5 bases, the J end by 0 bases, with 8 bases between. The CDR3 spells CASSSGLSYEQYF. The CDR3 region has the DNA TGTGCCAGTAGTTCTGGACTCTCCTACGAGCAGTACTTC. The whole variable domain, filled in from reference TRBV19 and TRBJ2-7, reads DGGITQSPKYLFRKEGQNVTLSCEQNLNHDAMYWYRQDPGQGLRLIYYSQIVNDFQKGDIAEGYSVSREKKESFPLTVTSAQKNPTAFYLCASSSGLSYEQYFGPGTRLTVT.

In its sample, this clone was seen a few times. The rearrangement links TRBV18 to TRBJ1-3, with 8 bases matching TRBD1. The CDR3 totals 16 residues. V dropped 4 bases and J dropped 2; count of bases not matched to a gene: 7. The germline CDR1 and CDR2 sequences are KGHSH and LQKENI. The CDR3 region is CASSREQGDTGNTIYF. CDR3 in DNA: TGTGCCAGCTCACGGGAACAGGGGGATACTGGAAACACCATATATTTT.

The V call is TRBV28, the J call TRBJ1-5; TRBD1 aligns across 7 bases. Germline V gene sequence: CDR1 MDHEN, CDR2 SYDVKM. This CDR3 is built from 15 residues. V was pared by 2 bases and J by 2 bases, with 3 bases of the junction left unmatched. Here the CDR3 DNA reads TGTGCCAGCAGTTTAGCCAGGGGGGGCAATCAGCCCCAGCATTTT. This sequence encodes CASSLARGGNQPQHF.

Points on this clone: Additional DNA sequences in this sample encode the identical CDR3. This chain links TRBV9 with TRBJ1-3, with D unclear. V was pared by 0 bases and J by 0 bases, with 7 bases between. The CDR3 is 15 amino acids. Germline CDR1 reads SGDLS; CDR2 reads YYNGEE. Here the CDR3 reads CASSVAVSSGNTIYF. The DNA for the CDR3 is TGTGCCAGCAGCGTAGCTGTCAGCTCTGGAAACACCATATATTTT.

This clone was detected once. V is TRBV5-8 and J is TRBJ2-3, with D possibly matching TRBD2 (7 bases). The ends were cut back, 4 bases at V and 3 bases at J, with 21 bases in the middle. This CDR3 has 17 amino acids. Germline CDR1 SGHTS, CDR2 YDEGEE. The CDR3 DNA reads as TGTGCCAGCAGCACGAAGAGGGGGGGTACCTCGACAGATACGCAGTATTTT. Protein: CASSTKRGGTSTDTQYF.

The genes are TRBV28 and TRBJ2-4; 7 bases align to TRBD1. CDR3 length: 14 amino acids. CDR1 and CDR2 from the germline V gene are MDHEN and SYDVKM. V lost 6 bases to trimming and J lost 0 bases; unmatched junction nucleotides: 2. CDR3 DNA: TGTGCCAGCAGACAGGGGCAAGCCAAAAACATTCAGTACTTC. It codes for CASRQGQAKNIQYF.

This chain joins TRBV28 and TRBJ1-1, with TRBD1 matching over 8 bases. Losses at the gene ends were 5 bases for V and 5 bases for J; bases not matched to a gene: 10. This CDR3 is built from 15 residues. Germline V CDR1 and CDR2: MDHEN, SYDVKM. CDR3 in amino acids: CASSLPGGEGTEAFF. CDR3 sequence (DNA): TGTGCCAGCAGTCTCCCAGGGGGCGAGGGGACTGAAGCTTTCTTT.

This clone was detected once. CDR3 residues: CASSPGAANEKLFF. The CDR3 nucleotides are TGTGCCAGCTCACCGGGGGCTGCGAATGAAAAACTGTTTTTT. V and J are TRBV18 and TRBJ1-4, with a weak D call TRBD1 (6 bases). The CDR3 has 14 amino acids. From germline, CDR1 is KGHSH and CDR2 LQKENI. The V gene lost 3 bases and the J gene lost 5 bases, with 10 bases spanning the gap.